This paragraph covers one TCR beta chain sequence. This clone was observed once. This receptor's antigen is unknown. Base qualities are not provided; no much larger clone lies one nucleotide away. These data come from a study of a mutant IDH1 vaccine in newly diagnosed glioma (dated by TCRdb to about 2021). With respect to the entire study: Eight vaccinations were administered to patients in weeks 1, 3, 5, 7, 11, 15, 19 and 23, corresponding to visits V03 through V10. Vaccination started 4-6 weeks after radiotherapy alone, or was given together with temozolomide cycles in the groups whose treatment included chemotherapy. Of the approximately 34 patients who were treated, around 62% were male and around 40% were female, and the mean age was about 40 years. Before enrollment, patients had received standard therapy of radiotherapy alone, temozolomide alone, or radiochemotherapy with temozolomide; most received the combination. Peripheral blood was collected at six visits: V03 (baseline), V05, V07, V10, V12 and V13. Longitudinal TCRB deep sequencing was done for some 26 treated patients, wherever samples were available for exploratory analyses. Paper-wide results and their limitations: The authors noted that analyses of patient blood samples could not be reproduced because of sample limitations. Selection of PBMC samples for TCRB deep sequencing was based on availability. Pseudoprogression seemed to be unrelated to changes in the top peripheral T cell clonotypes found by TCRB sequencing. Immune responses induced by the vaccine were seen in roughly 95% of patients across multiple MHC alleles.

The library was produced with the immunoSEQ multiplex PCR assay. Following the manufacturer's protocol, the hsTCRB Kit was used to amplify rearranged TCR beta chain sequences. An Illumina MiSeq was used to sequence the TCRB libraries. As for the original processing: Demultiplexing, trimming and gene mapping were performed with the kit vendor's proprietary platform. In TCRdb, the immuneACCESS table is reduced to in-frame sequences with V and J assigned. These tables do not hold every clone; where another copy was compared, an unresolved V gene accounts for under half, and the others remain unexplained. That table furnishes V, J and clone size, whereas the DNA furnished D and trimming. For this sample there are approximately 70,000 clones; over 75% appear just once. About an eighth of the sample is held by the ten biggest clonotypes. According to the study, the label for this sample's time point signals: week 23, last vaccination. Every vaccine dose consisted of 300 ug of a 20-mer mutant IDH1 peptide in Montanide, administered subcutaneously together with topical imiquimod. Donors had newly diagnosed WHO grade 3 or 4 IDH1-mutant astrocytomas with loss of nuclear ATRX. The samples were drawn from NOA16, a multicentre, single-arm, open-label phase I trial in Germany that tested a mutant IDH1 peptide vaccine in humans for the first time. Genomic DNA for TCRB sequencing was extracted from EDTA blood using the DNeasy Blood and Tissue Kit.

The junction shows trimming of 6 bases on V and 0 bases on J, and the gene matches do not reach 3 bases of it. The germline V gene (reference sequence) yields LNHDA for CDR1 and SQIVND for CDR2. Taken from cysteine to phenylalanine, the CDR3 has 16 residues. CDR3 DNA is the only sequence kept; it has 48 bases, read in frame from the first base. The sequence links TRBV19 to TRBJ2-6; a stretch of 9 junction bases matches TRBD2. Sequencing was performed on PBMCs, taken from a glioma patient whose treatment included an IDH1 peptide vaccine. The clonotype originates from a man younger than 35 with glioma. The CDR3 protein is CASRAGGTSGANVLTF. The DNA is TGTGCCAGTAGGGCGGGGGGGACCTCTGGGGCCAACGTCCTGACTTTC.